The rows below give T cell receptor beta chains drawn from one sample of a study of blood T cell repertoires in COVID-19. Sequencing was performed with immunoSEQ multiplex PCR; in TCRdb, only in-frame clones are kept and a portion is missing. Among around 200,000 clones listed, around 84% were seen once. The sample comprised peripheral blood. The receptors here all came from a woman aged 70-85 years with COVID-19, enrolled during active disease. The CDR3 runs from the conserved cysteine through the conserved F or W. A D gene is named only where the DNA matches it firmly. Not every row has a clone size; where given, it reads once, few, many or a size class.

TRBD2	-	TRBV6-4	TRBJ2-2	CASRGDSNTGELFF	TGTGCCAGCCGGGGGGACTCGAACACCGGGGAGCTGTTTTTT
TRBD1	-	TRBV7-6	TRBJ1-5	CASSQGQSNQPQHF	TGTGCCAGCAGCCAGGGACAGAGCAATCAGCCCCAGCATTTT
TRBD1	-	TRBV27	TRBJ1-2	CASSGGQPNYGYTF	TGTGCCAGCAGCGGGGGACAGCCTAACTATGGCTACACCTTC
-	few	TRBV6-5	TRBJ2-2	CASSFAGFGGELFF	TGTGCCAGCAGTTTTGCAGGGTTCGGCGGGGAGCTGTTTTTT
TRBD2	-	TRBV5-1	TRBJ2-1	CASRAGGPANEQFF	TGCGCCAGCAGGGCGGGAGGCCCCGCCAATGAGCAGTTCTTC
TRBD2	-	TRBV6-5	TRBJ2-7	CASRTLAGGTYEQYF	TGTGCCAGCAGGACCCTAGCGGGAGGTACCTACGAGCAGTACTTC
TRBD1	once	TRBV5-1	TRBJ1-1	CASSRTGGDEAFF	TGCGCCAGCAGCCGGACAGGAGGGGACGAAGCTTTCTTT
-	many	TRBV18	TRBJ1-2	CASSPPVGGNYGYTF	TGTGCCAGCTCACCACCCGTCGGGGGTAACTATGGCTACACCTTC
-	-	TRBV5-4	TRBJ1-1	CASSLKGQGSEAFF	TGTGCCAGCAGCTTGAAGGGCCAGGGCTCTGAAGCTTTCTTT
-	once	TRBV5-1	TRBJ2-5	CASSLSGGAGTETQYF	TGCGCCAGCAGCTTATCTGGGGGGGCAGGTACGGAGACCCAGTACTTC
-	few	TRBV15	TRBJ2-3	CATSNPQGSGTQYF	TGTGCCACCAGCAACCCGCAGGGGTCCGGTACGCAGTATTTT
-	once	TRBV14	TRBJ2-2	CASSRTGYAGELFF	TGTGCCAGCAGCCGCACGGGGTACGCCGGGGAGCTGTTTTTT
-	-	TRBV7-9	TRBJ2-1	CASSLFGGRGETVYNEQFF	TGTGCCAGCAGCCTCTTCGGAGGGCGGGGTGAAACTGTCTACAATGAGCAGTTCTTC
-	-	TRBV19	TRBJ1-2	CASPDSKGLGYTF	TGTGCCAGTCCGGACAGTAAGGGGCTGGGCTACACCTTC
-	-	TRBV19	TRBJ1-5	CASSIIRQGYQPQHF	TGTGCCAGTAGTATAATTCGGCAGGGTTATCAGCCCCAGCATTTT
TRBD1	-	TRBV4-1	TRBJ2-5	CASSQGWTGYQETQYF	TGCGCCAGCAGCCAAGGTTGGACAGGGTACCAAGAGACCCAGTACTTC
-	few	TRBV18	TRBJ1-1	CASSPPTQVNTEAFF	TGTGCCAGCTCACCACCCACGCAGGTTAACACTGAAGCTTTCTTT
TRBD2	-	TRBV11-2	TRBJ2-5	CASSDSSGGVETQYF	TGTGCCAGCAGCGATTCCAGCGGGGGAGTAGAGACCCAGTACTTC
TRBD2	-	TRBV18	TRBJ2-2	CASSPSGMGSGELFF	TGTGCCAGCTCCCCCAGCGGGATGGGCTCCGGGGAGCTGTTTTTT
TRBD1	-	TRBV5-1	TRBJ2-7	CASSLLFPGQGLREQYF	TGCGCCAGCAGCTTACTGTTCCCGGGACAGGGCTTACGCGAGCAGTACTTC
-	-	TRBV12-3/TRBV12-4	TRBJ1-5	CASRYGLSRPQHF	TGTGCCAGCAGGTACGGACTTAGTCGGCCCCAGCATTTT
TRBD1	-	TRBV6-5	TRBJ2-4	CASSATGQINIQYF	TGTGCCAGCAGCGCTACGGGACAGATAAACATTCAGTACTTC
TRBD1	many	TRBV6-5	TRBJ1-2	CASRGTGAYGYTF	TGTGCCAGCCGCGGGACAGGCGCCTATGGCTACACCTTC
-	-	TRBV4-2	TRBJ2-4	CASSQVAVGGGGGAKNIQYF	TGTGCCAGCAGCCAAGTTGCCGTTGGAGGGGGGGGCGGGGCCAAAAACATTCAGTACTTC
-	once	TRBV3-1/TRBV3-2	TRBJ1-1	CASSQQGRNTEAFF	TGTGCCAGCAGCCAACAGGGCCGGAACACTGAAGCTTTCTTT
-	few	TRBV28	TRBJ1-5	CASSPPPTVRRGQPQHF	TGTGCCAGCAGTCCGCCCCCCACAGTTCGCCGGGGTCAGCCCCAGCATTTT
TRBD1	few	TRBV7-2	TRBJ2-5	CASSLDRGRQETQYF	TGTGCCAGCAGCTTGGACAGGGGTCGACAAGAGACCCAGTACTTC
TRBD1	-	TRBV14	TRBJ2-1	CASSLTGLGYNEQFF	TGTGCCAGCAGCCTGACAGGGCTCGGATACAATGAGCAGTTCTTC
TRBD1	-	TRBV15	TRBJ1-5	CATSRTGTGNTQPQHF	TGTGCCACCAGCAGAACCGGGACAGGGAACACTCAGCCCCAGCATTTT
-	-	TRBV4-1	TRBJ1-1	CASSSLLAVEAFF	TGCGCCAGCAGCTCTTTGCTGGCGGTTGAAGCTTTCTTT
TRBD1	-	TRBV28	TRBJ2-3	CASSTRQGKTDTQYF	TGTGCCAGCAGTACCCGACAGGGTAAGACAGATACGCAGTATTTT
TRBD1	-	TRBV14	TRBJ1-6	CASSLPGTGVLPLHF	TGTGCCAGCAGCCTCCCCGGGACAGGGGTTTTACCCCTCCACTTT
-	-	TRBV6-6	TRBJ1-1	CASSYSMGGITEAFF	TGTGCCAGCAGTTACTCGATGGGAGGGATCACTGAAGCTTTCTTT
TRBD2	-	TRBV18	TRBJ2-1	CASSPRTSSLYNEQFF	TGTGCCAGCTCACCAAGGACTAGTAGCCTCTACAATGAGCAGTTCTTC
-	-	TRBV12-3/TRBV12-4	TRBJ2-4	CASSLKGDIQYF	TGTGCCAGCAGTTTAAAAGGGGACATTCAGTACTTC
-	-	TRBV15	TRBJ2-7	CATSRETTGNPYEQYF	TGTGCCACCAGCAGAGAAACTACAGGGAACCCCTACGAGCAGTACTTC
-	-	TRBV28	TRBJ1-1	CASSLGGSHTEAFF	TGTGCCAGCAGTTTGGGAGGGTCCCACACTGAAGCTTTCTTT
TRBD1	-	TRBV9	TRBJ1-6	CASSENRQGVSPLHF	TGTGCCAGCAGCGAGAATCGGCAGGGGGTTTCACCCCTCCACTTT
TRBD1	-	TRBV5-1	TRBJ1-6	CASSLTGDPYNSPLHF	TGCGCCAGCAGCTTAACAGGGGACCCCTATAATTCACCCCTCCACTTT
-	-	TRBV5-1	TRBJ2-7	CASSSDGRYEQYF	TGCGCCAGCAGCTCCGACGGGAGATACGAGCAGTACTTC
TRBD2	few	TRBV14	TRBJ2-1	CASSQVDRGGYNEQFF	TGTGCCAGCAGCCAAGTGGATCGGGGGGGGTATAATGAGCAGTTCTTC
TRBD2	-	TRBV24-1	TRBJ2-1	CATSDSEPGGDEQFF	TGTGCCACCAGTGATAGTGAGCCCGGGGGGGATGAGCAGTTCTTC
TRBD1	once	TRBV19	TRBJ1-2	CASSISPRQGRDGYTF	TGTGCCAGTAGTATTTCCCCCCGACAGGGGCGGGATGGCTACACCTTC
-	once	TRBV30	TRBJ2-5	CAWSSGLEETQYF	TGTGCCTGGAGTTCAGGGCTTGAAGAGACCCAGTACTTC
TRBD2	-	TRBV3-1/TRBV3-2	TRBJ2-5	CASSQDWTSVGETQYF	TGTGCCAGCAGCCAAGATTGGACTAGCGTCGGGGAGACCCAGTACTTC
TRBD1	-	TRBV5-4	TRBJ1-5	CASSLDPGGNQPQHF	TGTGCCAGCAGCTTGGACCCAGGGGGAAATCAGCCCCAGCATTTT
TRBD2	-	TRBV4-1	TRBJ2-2	CASSQQGLASGELFF	TGCGCCAGCAGCCAACAAGGACTAGCGTCCGGGGAGCTGTTTTTT
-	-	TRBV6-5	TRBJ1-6	CASKTTYNSPLHF	TGTGCCAGCAAGACTACCTATAATTCACCCCTCCACTTT
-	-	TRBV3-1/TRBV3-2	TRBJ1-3	CASSRSGTGERNTIYF	TGTGCCAGCAGTCGCTCCGGGACGGGGGAGCGAAACACCATATATTTT
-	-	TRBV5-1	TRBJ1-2	CASSLDRPRVYGYTF	TGCGCCAGCAGCTTGGACCGCCCCCGAGTCTATGGCTACACCTTC
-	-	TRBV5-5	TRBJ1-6	CASSRSYNSPLHF	TGTGCCAGCAGCCGGTCCTATAATTCACCCCTCCACTTT
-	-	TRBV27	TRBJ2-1	CASSTTRRNEQFF	TGTGCCAGCAGCACAACTAGGCGAAATGAGCAGTTCTTC
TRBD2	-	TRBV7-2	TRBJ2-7	CASSLRLAGPYEQYF	TGTGCCAGCAGCTTACGCCTAGCGGGACCCTACGAGCAGTACTTC
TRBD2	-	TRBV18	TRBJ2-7	CASSPIRGGRDEQYF	TGTGCCAGCTCACCAATCCGGGGAGGGCGCGACGAGCAGTACTTC